These 25 T cell receptor beta chains share one sample of origin, sequenced in a study of regulatory T cells in long-lasting Graves disease. In building TCR beta libraries, iRepertoire HTBI primers were used together with Arm-PCR of CDR3 regions. TCRdb itself ran the multiplex PCR reads through MiXCR, one entry per CDR3 protein. The table has hundreds of thousands of distinct CDR3 sequences, over 15% seen once. Described time point: newly diagnosed GD, antithyroid drugs for less than 3 months. Isolated PBMC RNA provided the starting material for the TCR library. This sample was shared with a second study, whose subject was T cells in Graves' hyperthyroidism and ophthalmopathy.

Sequences were derived from peripheral blood mononuclear cells (PBMCs), sampled at new diagnosis, from a patient treated with antithyroid drugs. The receptors derive from a man between 35 and 55 years old with Graves disease.

There are many counts of this clonotype. The rearrangement uses TRBV28 and TRBJ1-5; 10 bases line up with TRBD1. Germline CDR1 MDHEN, CDR2 SYDVKM. The length of the CDR3 is 15 residues. V gave up 6 bases and J gave up 6 bases; unmatched junction bases: 8. This CDR3 reads CASRDDRGLGQPQHF. CDR3 DNA sequence: TGTGCCAGCAGGGATGACAGGGGGCTGGGTCAGCCCCAGCATTTT.

This clonotype has at least ten counts. This rearrangement joins TRBV29-1 to TRBJ2-5, with TRBD2 identical over 10 bases. The CDR3 is 13 residues long. CDR1 is SQVTM, CDR2 ANQGSEA, per germline. Trimming cost V 7 bases and J 4 bases; bases outside gene matches: 6. The CDR3 bases are TGCAGCGCCGCCGGGACTAGCGCAGAGACCCAGTACTTC. The encoded protein is CSAAGTSAETQYF. The whole variable domain, filled in from reference TRBV29-1 and TRBJ2-5, reads SAVISQKPSRDICQRGTSLTIQCQVDSQVTMMFWYRQQPGQSLTLIATANQGSEATYESGFVIDKFPISRPNLTFSTLTVSNMSPEDSSIYLCSAAGTSAETQYFGPGTRLLVL.

This clonotype was recorded at least ten times. The V gene is TRBV13, the J gene TRBJ1-4; D is uncertain. This CDR3 is 14 amino acids long. Trimming stripped 5 bases from V and 7 bases from J, with 14 bases between. CDR1 and CDR2 from the germline V gene are PRHDT and FYEKMQ (reference sequence). The CDR3: CASSRPRDSEKLFF. The CDR3 region has the DNA TGTGCCAGCAGCCGTCCGCGGGATAGTGAAAAACTGTTTTTT.

There are many counts of this clonotype. This chain uses TRBV3-1 with TRBJ1-1, with a tentative D call TRBD1 (5 bases). V was clipped by 3 bases and J by 4 bases, with 12 bases between them. Germline-derived CDR1 and CDR2 are LGHDT and YNNKEL (reference sequence). The CDR3 runs to 14 residues. In nucleotides, the CDR3 is TGTGCCAGCAGCCATTCAGGGCGTGCCACTGAAGCTTTCTTT. Its translation is CASSHSGRATEAFF.

This clonotype was seen repeatedly, ten times or more. This sequence joins TRBV30 and TRBJ1-1, with D unclear. The CDR3 spans 14 residues. The germline V gene has CDR1 GTSNPN and CDR2 SVGIG (reference sequence). Trimming removed 0 bases from V and 4 bases from J, with 12 bases in between. CDR3 coding DNA: TGTGCCTGGAGTGTAACCTGGGGAGGCACTGAAGCTTTCTTT. Its translation: CAWSVTWGGTEAFF.

The table lists this clonotype with many counts. This chain connects TRBV5-6 to TRBJ1-2; no clear D. CDR1 is SGHDT and CDR2 is YYEEEE in the germline V gene. The CDR3 is made up of 13 amino acids. V dropped 4 bases and J dropped 1 base, with 8 bases sitting between them. As DNA, the CDR3 is TGTGCCAGCAGCCGAGGGTTTAACTATGGCTACACCTTC. Translation: CASSRGFNYGYTF.

This clonotype has just a few counts. V usage is TRBV19 and J usage is TRBJ1-4; the D is unclear. V dropped 3 bases and J dropped 8 bases, with 10 bases sitting between them. Germline CDR1 and CDR2: LNHDA and SQIVND (reference sequence). The CDR3 has 13 residues. CDR3 sequence (DNA): TGTGCCAGTAGTATTCTTGGGCCCGAAAAACTGTTTTTT. Translation: CASSILGPEKLFF.

This clonotype came up many times. The chain employs TRBV28 and TRBJ1-6; 8 bases are a match to TRBD1. Germline CDR1 is MDHEN and CDR2 is SYDVKM. The length of the CDR3 is 15 residues. V was clipped by 8 bases and J by 10 bases; unmatched bases: 13. The CDR3 coding sequence is TGTGCCAGCGCCGGGACAGGAGCAGGGGGCTCACCCCTCCACTTT. This codes for CASAGTGAGGSPLHF.

This clonotype occurred many times. This chain links TRBV12-3 or TRBV12-4 with TRBJ1-2, with D possibly being TRBD1 (6 bases). Deletions cut 6 bases from V and 8 bases from J, with 25 bases between. This CDR3 region has 16 residues. The CDR3 DNA reads as TGTGCCAGCAGAAATAGCGCTATGTCCAGGGGCGAAGGCTACACCTTC. This codes for CASRNSAMSRGEGYTF.

This clonotype was found many times. The chain joins TRBV3-1 to TRBJ2-3, with 9 bases aligning to TRBD2. The assigned J gene may be wrong: the sequence end matches TRBJ2-1 better. CDR3 length equals 13 residues. CDR1 and CDR2 (germline): LGHDT, YNNKEL (reference sequence). The CDR3 nucleotides read TGTGCCAGCAGCCAGGTAGCGGGGGACGGGCAGTTCTTC. Amino acid sequence: CASSQVAGDGQFF.

The genes are TRBV4-3 and TRBJ1-1; D call uncertain. Between the trimmed V and J ends, which lost 0 bases and 1 base, there was a span of 6 bases. The CDR3 consists of 14 residues. Germline CDR1 LGHNA, CDR2 YSLEER. CDR3: CASSQEAGNTEAFF. In nucleotides, the CDR3 is TGCGCCAGCAGCCAAGAGGCAGGGAACACTGAAGCTTTCTTT.

This clonotype appeared many times. The chain carries TRBV3-1 and TRBJ1-6; D gene uncertain. Germline V gives CDR1 LGHDT, CDR2 YNNKEL (reference sequence). The CDR3 loop spans 8 amino acids. Written as DNA, the CDR3 is TGTGCTGAAATATCCCTCCACTTT. It specifies CAEISLHF. Variable domain in full (rest from reference TRBV3-1 and TRBJ1-6): DTAVSQTPKYLVTQMGNDKSIKCEQNLGHDTMYWYKQDSKKFLKIMFSYNNKELIINETVPNRFSPKSPDKAHLNLHINSLELGDSAVYFCAEISLHFGNGTRLTVT.

This clonotype has a count of ten or more. Relative to the germline gene, one junction end is altered; a read error may explain this. The chain couples TRBV29-1 to TRBJ2-1; D tentatively fits TRBD1 or TRBD2 (5 bases each). The CDR3 contains 15 residues. Germline CDR1 is SQVTM and CDR2 is ANQGSEA. The CDR3 spells CSVEEGSPRYNEQFF. The CDR3 nucleotides read TGCAGCGTCGAAGAGGGGTCCCCCAGGTACAATGAGCAGTTCTTC.

The chain employs TRBV6-1 and TRBJ2-7; D is undetermined. This CDR3 region has 12 residues. From germline, CDR1 is MNHNS and CDR2 SASEGT. Trimming removed 7 bases from V and 4 bases from J, with 11 bases in between. In DNA form, the CDR3 reads TGTGCCAGCATCGGAGATGGATACGAGCAGTACTTC. Amino acid sequence: CASIGDGYEQYF.

V gene TRBV28 combines with J gene TRBJ2-7; D is perhaps TRBD1 (5 bases). This CDR3 contains 13 residues. CDR1 and CDR2 from the germline V gene are MDHEN and SYDVKM. The V and J ends lost 1 base and 5 bases respectively, with 9 bases between them. CDR3 DNA sequence: TGTGCCAGCAGTTTATACAGGCGCGACGAGCAGTACTTC. This gives the protein CASSLYRRDEQYF. Supplemented by reference TRBV28 and TRBJ2-7, the full variable domain reads DVKVTQSSRYLVKRTGEKVFLECVQDMDHENMFWYRQDPGLGLRLIYFSYDVKMKEKGDIPEGYSVSREKKERFSLILESASTNQTSMYLCASSLYRRDEQYFGPGTRLTVT.

This clonotype was seen repeatedly, ten times or more. This sequence joins TRBV3-1 and TRBJ1-6; D gene unclear. This CDR3 comprises 12 residues. The V end lost 0 bases, the J end lost 14 bases, and 8 bases lay between the germline ends. Germline CDR1 and CDR2: LGHDT and YNNKEL (reference sequence). The CDR3 spells CASSQERQTLHF. CDR3 in DNA: TGTGCCAGCAGCCAAGAGCGTCAGACCCTCCACTTT.

This clonotype was observed at least ten times. Written as DNA, the CDR3 is TGTGCCATCAGTGACCGGGGGGGTTCCTACAATGAGCAGTTCTTC. Translated, it gives CAISDRGGSYNEQFF. This chain joins TRBV10-3 and TRBJ2-1, with 8 bases matching TRBD2. CDR3 length: 15 amino acids. Per germline, CDR1 ENHRY and CDR2 SYGVKD. With 3 bases clipped from V and 1 base from J, the junction kept 2 bases outside the gene matches.

Only one count was recorded for this clonotype. This sequence joins TRBV5-1 and TRBJ2-1, with 11 bases that match TRBD2. The CDR3 sequence is 14 residues long. After removal of 5 bases from V and 8 bases from J, the junction contained 6 bases not matched to a gene. Germline CDR1 and CDR2: SGHRS and YFSETQ. CDR3 sequence (DNA): TGCGCCAGCAGACCTGGGACTAGCGGTGATGAGCAGTTCTTC. It encodes CASRPGTSGDEQFF.

This clonotype came up many times. The chain uses TRBV5-1 and TRBJ2-3, with a tentative D call TRBD1 (6 bases). Trimming shortened V by 0 bases and J by 3 bases, and 11 bases separated the two germline ends. The CDR3 length is 15 residues. Looked up from germline, CDR1 is SGHRS and CDR2 is YFSETQ. The CDR3 DNA reads as TGCGCCAGCAGCTTGGGGGACATGAGGACAGATACGCAGTATTTT. This sequence encodes CASSLGDMRTDTQYF.

This clonotype was seen at least ten times. The chain combines TRBV12-3 or TRBV12-4 with TRBJ1-1; D not certain. V was shortened by 6 bases and J by 0 bases, with 11 bases between the two germline ends. The CDR3 has 14 residues. The CDR3 loop reads CASSPLRMNTEAFF. The CDR3 DNA follows: TGTGCCAGCAGCCCCTTAAGGATGAACACTGAAGCTTTCTTT.

This sequence joins TRBV7-6 and TRBJ1-1; TRBD1 agrees at 10 bases. Germline assignment: CDR1 SGHVS and CDR2 FNYEAQ. V lost 5 bases to trimming and J lost 5 bases; unmatched junction nucleotides: 8. This CDR3 comprises 15 residues. The CDR3 is CASSPPRDRGTEAFF. CDR3 coding DNA: TGTGCCAGCAGCCCGCCCCGGGACAGGGGTACTGAAGCTTTCTTT.

The table lists this clonotype with many counts. The chain recombines TRBV24-1 with TRBJ1-1, with D perhaps matching TRBD1 (6 bases). Trimming removed 8 bases at V and 6 bases at J, with 12 bases between. This CDR3 is built from 12 residues. In germline, CDR1 is KGHDR, CDR2 SFDVKD. The CDR3 reads CATTGDGAEAFF. The CDR3 DNA reads TGTGCCACCACAGGGGACGGAGCTGAAGCTTTCTTT.

Turning to this clonotype: This likely reflects a read error, since a far larger clone is one base away. V and J are TRBV2 and TRBJ2-1, with D possibly being TRBD1 (5 bases). From germline, CDR1 is SNHLY and CDR2 FYNNEI. The CDR3 covers 11 residues. Trimming cost V 4 bases and J 12 bases, with 10 bases left between them. The CDR3 here is CASSVGPRQFF. The CDR3, as DNA: TGTGCCAGCAGTGTGGGGCCTCGGCAGTTCTTC. Complete variable domain (other parts from reference TRBV2 and TRBJ2-1): EPEVTQTPSHQVTQMGQEVILRCVPISNHLYFYWYRQILGQKVEFLVSFYNNEISEKSEIFDDQFSVERPDGSNFTLKIRSTKLEDSAMYFCASSVGPRQFFGPGTRLTVL.

This clonotype was detected a few times. This chain joins TRBV30 and TRBJ2-7, with 11 bases aligning to TRBD1. V gave up 1 base and J gave up 3 bases; unmatched junction bases: 2. The CDR3 has 14 residues. Germline V lookup: CDR1 GTSNPN, CDR2 SVGIG (reference sequence). CDR3 in amino acids: CAWSGGQGVYEQYF. The CDR3 nucleotides read TGTGCCTGGAGTGGGGGACAGGGGGTCTACGAGCAGTACTTC.

The chain uses TRBV10-3 and TRBJ2-5, with TRBD1 matching over 9 bases. Germline V CDR1 and CDR2: ENHRY, SYGVKD. The CDR3 extends over 17 amino acids. The junction had 8 bases not matched to a gene; V was cut back by 3 bases and J by 0 bases. In nucleotides, the CDR3 is TGTGCCATCAGTGACTGGCACAGGGGGCCCTACCAAGAGACCCAGTACTTC. Translating gives CAISDWHRGPYQETQYF.